This TCR beta chain was observed in a study of technical replicates of blood from a few donors. The method was immunoSEQ multiplex PCR; TCRdb's version includes in-frame clones alone and lacks a portion of them. The table lists tens of thousands of clones, 80% to 95% of them singletons, with approximately 0.4% in the top ten. The trim removed 9 bases at V and 6 bases at J, leaving 7 bases unmatched. Germline V CDR1 and CDR2: MNHEY, SVGAGI. The length of the CDR3 is 13 residues. Only a few counts were recorded for this clone. Input material: T cells isolated from PBMCs. This TCR was sampled from a human donor in good health. Some clones in this sample may be carry-over from other donors' samples. The rearrangement uses TRBV6-5 and TRBJ1-5; the match to TRBD1 covers 8 bases. CDR3 sequence (DNA): TGTGCCAGTATGCAGGGGGCGGCTCAGCCCCAGCATTTT. This translates into CASMQGAAQPQHF.